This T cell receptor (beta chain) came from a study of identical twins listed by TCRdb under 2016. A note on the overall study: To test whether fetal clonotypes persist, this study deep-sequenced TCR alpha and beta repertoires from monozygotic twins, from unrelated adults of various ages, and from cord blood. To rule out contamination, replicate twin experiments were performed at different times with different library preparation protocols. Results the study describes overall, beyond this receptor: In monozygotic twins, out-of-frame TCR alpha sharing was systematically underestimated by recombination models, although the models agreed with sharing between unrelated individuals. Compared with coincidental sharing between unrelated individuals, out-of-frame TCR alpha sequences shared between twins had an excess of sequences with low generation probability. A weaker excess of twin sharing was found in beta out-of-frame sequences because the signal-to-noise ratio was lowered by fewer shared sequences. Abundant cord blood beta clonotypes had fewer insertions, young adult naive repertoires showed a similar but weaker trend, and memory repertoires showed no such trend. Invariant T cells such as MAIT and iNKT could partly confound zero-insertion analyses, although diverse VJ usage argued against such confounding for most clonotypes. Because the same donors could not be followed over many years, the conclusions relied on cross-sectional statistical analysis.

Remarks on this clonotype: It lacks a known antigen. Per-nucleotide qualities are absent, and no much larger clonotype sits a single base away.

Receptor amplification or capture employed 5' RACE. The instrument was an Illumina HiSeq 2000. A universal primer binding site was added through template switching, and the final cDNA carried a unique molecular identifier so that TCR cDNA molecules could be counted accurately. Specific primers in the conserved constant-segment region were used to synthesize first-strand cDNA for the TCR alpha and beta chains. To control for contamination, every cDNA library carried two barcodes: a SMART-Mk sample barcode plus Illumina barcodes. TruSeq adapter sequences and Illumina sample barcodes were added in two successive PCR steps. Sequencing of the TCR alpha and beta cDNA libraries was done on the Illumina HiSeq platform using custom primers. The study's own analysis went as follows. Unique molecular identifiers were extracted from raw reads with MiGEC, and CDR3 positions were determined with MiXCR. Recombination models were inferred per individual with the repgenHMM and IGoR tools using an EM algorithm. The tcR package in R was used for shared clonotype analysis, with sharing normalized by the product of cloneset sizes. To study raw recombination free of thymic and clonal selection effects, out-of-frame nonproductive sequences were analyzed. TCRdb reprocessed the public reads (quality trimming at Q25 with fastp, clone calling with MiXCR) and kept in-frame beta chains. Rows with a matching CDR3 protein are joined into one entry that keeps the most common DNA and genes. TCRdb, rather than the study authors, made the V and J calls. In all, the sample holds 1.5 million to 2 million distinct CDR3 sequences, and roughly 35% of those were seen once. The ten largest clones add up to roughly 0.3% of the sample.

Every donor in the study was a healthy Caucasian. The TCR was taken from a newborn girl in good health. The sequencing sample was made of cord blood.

Here is the DNA: TGCGCCAGCAGCATTAGGCCGGGACCACCTGGAGAGACCCAGTACTTC. This is translated as CASSIRPGPPGETQYF. The chain couples TRBV5-1 to TRBJ2-5; the D call could be TRBD1 or TRBD2, with each sharing 5 bases. CDR1 and CDR2 are drawn from the germline V gene: SGHRS, YFSETQ. V loses 4 bases, J loses 4 bases, and the germline ends lie 20 bases apart. Measured from the cysteine to the phenylalanine, the CDR3 is 16 residues long. The CDR3 DNA has 48 bases and is translated from base 1.